This paragraph covers one T cell receptor beta chain sequence. Its antigen is unknown. V was pared by 10 bases and J by 8 bases, with 21 bases between. In germline, CDR1 is SGHDN, CDR2 FVKESK. CDR3 length: 14 residues. This sample was included in a study of blood T cells in healthy people across ages. The individuals who served as donors were healthy Caucasians living in Russia, aged roughly 6 to 90. Each sample used at least 6 million PBMCs. Regarding the study as a whole: Relative to aged donors, long-lived donors carried more naive CD4+ cells and displayed higher diversity. Naive T cell percentage strongly correlated with TCR beta diversity.

Primers used in a second PCR of about 7 to 12 cycles were a sample-barcoded 5' primer and a J-beta primer mix. MiXCR, applied by TCRdb to the 5' RACE reads, yields one record per CDR3 protein. The data show about a million distinct CDR3 sequences, with roughly two fifths seen just once and about an eighth held by the top ten. The V call is TRBV14, the J call TRBJ2-1; a possible D gene is TRBD1 (6 bases). The sample comprised blood. The sequence came from a young man in good health. CDR3 bases: TGTGCCACCCGCCTTGGGGGCGGTATGGATGAGCAGTTCTTC. It yields the protein CATRLGGGMDEQFF.